A few counts support the clone carrying this TCR beta chain. The data were taken from a study of OX40 agonist ivuxolimab in advanced cancers. V was trimmed by 7 bases and J by 4 bases, leaving 10 bases between them. This CDR3 has 12 residues. Germline V gene sequence: CDR1 ENHRY, CDR2 SYGVKD. Sequencing used immunoSEQ multiplex PCR; TCRdb keeps in-frame clones, though not all of them. The table records over 55,000 clones, around 80% of them present only once. This sequence originates from an adult with an advanced solid tumor such as melanoma, head and neck, liver or kidney cancer. This chain links TRBV10-3 with TRBJ1-1; possible D gene TRBD1, 5 bases. The sample in question was CD4+ or CD8+ T cells sorted from blood, obtained in a trial of the OX40 agonist ivuxolimab. The CDR3 region is CAINQGFTEAFF. CDR3 coding DNA: TGTGCCATCAATCAGGGTTTCACTGAAGCTTTCTTT.